This T cell receptor (beta chain) was sequenced in a study of T cells after yellow fever vaccination. Study summary: CD3, CD45RA, CCR7 and CD95 staining defined sorted EM, EMRA, CM and Tscm cells.

Study-wide findings and caveats: A small share of clonotypes appeared in both CD4 and CD8 compartments.

This clonotype was counted ten times or more. Germline V gene sequence: CDR1 LNHDA, CDR2 SQIVND (reference sequence). CDR3 length: 15 amino acids. The germline V and J ends were trimmed by 6 bases and 7 bases, with 19 bases remaining between them. 5'RACE template switching produced TCR cDNA carrying a universal primer site and UMIs. Each CDR3 protein is one row after TCRdb ran MiXCR on the 5' RACE reads. This table has 20,000 to 25,000 distinct CDR3 sequences, about 3.2% appearing once. This specimen was PBMCs, either bulk or a sorted T-cell subset (CD4+, CD8+, memory, or dextramer-sorted; not recorded which), taken 45 days after the first yellow fever vaccination. V gene TRBV19 combines with J gene TRBJ1-5; D is ambiguous. The clonotype originates from a man aged 18 to 30 who received the YFV17D yellow fever vaccine. The CDR3 sequence is CASSIYSDFNQPQHF. The CDR3 nucleotides read TGTGCCAGTAGCATATATAGTGATTTTAACCAGCCCCAGCATTTT.